The clone carrying this T cell receptor beta chain was detected once. These data are taken from a study of cytomegalovirus exposure and HLA in healthy donors. The PCR had 60 Vbeta and 13 Jbeta primers. Assay: immunoSEQ multiplex PCR; the TCRdb copy retains only in-frame clones and omits some. The sample carries some 57,000 clones, roughly nine tenths recorded once. CDR3 length: 13 residues. Germline V lookup: CDR1 SGHRS, CDR2 YFSETQ. V was trimmed by 9 bases and J by 0 bases, leaving 10 bases between them. The TCR originated in a man younger than 40 in good health and CMV-seropositive. The chain has TRBV5-1 and TRBJ2-1; TRBD1 might be the D (5 bases). The specimen was PBMCs. CDR3 residues: CATRDSSYNEQFF. The CDR3 coding sequence is TGCGCCACCCGAGACAGCTCCTACAATGAGCAGTTCTTC.